This note documents a single TCR beta chain sequence. The antigen it recognizes is unknown. Per-nucleotide qualities are absent, and no much larger clonotype sits a single base away. The CDR3 goes from the cysteine to the phenylalanine over 13 residues. CDR3 DNA only is kept here, 39 bases in frame from base 1. CDR1 and CDR2 are drawn from the germline V gene: MDHEN, SYDVKM. Unmatched junction bases come to 4, with V trimmed by 5 bases and J by 7 bases. This entry belongs to a study of blood T cell repertoires in COVID-19 (TCRdb year 2020). About the full investigation: Collaborator samples came from the United States, Italy and Spain and covered acute and convalescent phases of COVID-19. The repertoires were released in a freely available public database intended as a resource for research on the immune response to SARS-CoV-2. Subjects who had been exposed to COVID-19, were actively infected with it, or had recovered from it provided the deeply sampled blood TCRbeta repertoires that made up the dataset. The prospective study material was composed of cDNA or gDNA derived from T cells, B-cell-depleted T cells, or PBMCs. The samples were drawn from two sources: the first 160 participants of the ongoing ImmuneRACE study, and 950 to 1,500 subjects contributed by 6 global collaborators. HLA class I and class II types, where available, came from metadata supplied by the sample provider rather than from assay-based typing. The sample metadata nearly always contained a de-identified subject ID, COVID-19 status, age in years and sex. Study-wide conclusions, independent of this receptor: The quantity of clinical and demographic metadata differed by source and by participant and was supplied without curation.

TCRbeta CDR3 regions were amplified from genomic DNA using the immunoSEQ Assay, a bias-controlled multiplex PCR. The paper's processing steps were these. Within the assay, amplification of reference gene primers was used to estimate how many nucleated cells each sample contained. To quantify the absolute abundance of each unique TCRbeta CDR3 rearrangement, sequence reads were collapsed and filtered. For each sample, productive Simpson clonality was calculated as the square root of Simpson's diversity index across productive rearrangements. This is the immuneACCESS table as TCRdb keeps it, with only in-frame sequences that have V and J called. A part of the clones is gone; compared with another copy, unresolved V genes explain less than half, and the rest is unexplained. Clonal size and the V and J genes are those of that table, whereas D and trimming came from the DNA. Counted in this sample were roughly 240,000 clones; under 90% of them appeared once. The top ten constitute approximately 4% of the sample.

Participants in the prospective study were aged roughly 18 to 100 years, lived in 20 to 30 United States geographic areas, and enrolled through a virtual design. To assign participants to cohorts, the prospective study relied on clinical history that participants themselves reported in a screening survey and a study questionnaire. Exposed participants had been in contact with someone with a PCR-confirmed or clinician-diagnosed COVID-19 case within 2 weeks of study entry. In the prospective study, mobile phlebotomists collected whole blood, serum and a nasopharyngeal or oropharyngeal swab from each participant. Participants in the prospective study had the option to provide additional blood draws and questionnaires over an approximately 2-month period. Prospective study blood samples were shipped either frozen or at room temperature before DNA extraction.

The specimen was PBMCs or T cells enriched from blood (not recorded which). The rearranged chain carries TRBV28 and TRBJ1-4, and TRBD1 matches 7 of the central bases. The sequence was obtained from a middle-aged woman who had been exposed to COVID-19. The CDR3: CASSTGDGEKLFF. At the DNA level, the sequence is TGTGCCAGCAGTACAGGGGATGGTGAAAAACTGTTTTTT.